Presented here are 15 T cell receptor beta chains from one specimen sequenced in a study of blood T cell repertoires in COVID-19. This table comes from immunoSEQ multiplex PCR, and its TCRdb copy is limited to in-frame clones, with some not included. This table holds 400,000 to 450,000 clones, about 87% found once. The sample consisted of peripheral blood. These receptors were collected from a man aged 18 to 29 with COVID-19, enrolled during active disease.

The chain joins TRBV15 to TRBJ2-1; 10 nucleotides match TRBD2. V was pared by 2 bases and J by 0 bases, with 4 bases of the junction left unmatched. This CDR3 contains 17 residues. The germline gives CDR1 LNHNV, CDR2 YYDKDF (reference sequence). This chain's CDR3 is CATSRTGLASSYNEQFF. CDR3 in DNA: TGTGCCACCAGCAGAACGGGACTAGCGAGCTCCTACAATGAGCAGTTCTTC.

This clone was seen a single time. The V call is TRBV4-2, the J call TRBJ1-2, with D maybe TRBD1 (5 bases). This CDR3 is built from 15 residues. V lost 4 bases and J 7 bases, leaving 19 bases between the germline ends. Germline values: CDR1 LGHNA, CDR2 YNFKEQ. DNA of the CDR3: TGTGCCAGCAGCCCCCGGGACTTCCGATCGGGTGGCTACACCTTC. Translated, it gives CASSPRDFRSGGYTF.

V is TRBV5-4 and J is TRBJ2-7; tentatively, D is TRBD1 (6 bases). Trimming removed 3 bases at V and 5 bases at J, with 12 bases between. The CDR3 length is 13 residues. Germline CDR1 reads SGHNT; CDR2 reads YYREEE (reference sequence). In DNA, the CDR3 is TGTGCCAGCAGCTCCCACAGGGACCACGAGCAGTACTTC. This gives the protein CASSSHRDHEQYF.

The chain employs TRBV6-5 and TRBJ2-1; TRBD2 matches at 13 bases. The germline V gene encodes CDR1 MNHEY and CDR2 SVGAGI. The CDR3 runs to 15 residues. V was clipped by 5 bases and J by 7 bases; unmatched bases: 5. CDR3 amino acids: CASSKRTSGGNEQFF. Written as DNA, the CDR3 is TGTGCCAGCAGTAAGCGGACTAGCGGGGGAAATGAGCAGTTCTTC.

This clone occurred once. V gene TRBV18 combines with J gene TRBJ2-1; 8 nucleotides match TRBD2. From germline, CDR1 is KGHSH and CDR2 LQKENI. Losses at the gene ends were 3 bases for V and 12 bases for J; bases not matched to a gene: 13. The CDR3 sequence is 15 residues long. The CDR3 region has the DNA TGTGCCAGCTCACCCAAACTAGCGGTCCTAGGTGGGCAGTTCTTC. Translating it yields CASSPKLAVLGGQFF.

The chain couples TRBV3-1 (or the pseudogene TRBV3-2) to TRBJ2-5, with 14 bases aligning to TRBD2. V was clipped by 4 bases and J by 5 bases; unmatched bases: 3. CDR3 length: 15 residues. Germline CDR1 LGHDT, CDR2 YNNKEL (reference sequence). The CDR3: CASSPGLAGEETQYF. Here the CDR3 DNA reads TGTGCCAGCAGCCCGGGACTAGCGGGAGAGGAGACCCAGTACTTC.

This rearrangement joins TRBV18 to TRBJ2-1; 15 bases map to TRBD2. The V gene's germline CDR1 is KGHSH and CDR2 LQKENI. This CDR3 has 15 amino acids. The V gene end was trimmed by 6 bases and the J gene end by 9 bases; junction bases not matched to a gene: 6. CDR3 DNA sequence: TGTGCCAGCTCCCGGACTAGCGGGAGGGCGGGTGAGCAGTTCTTC. It specifies CASSRTSGRAGEQFF.

J is TRBJ1-5 and V is TRBV14, with D uncertain. Germline V gene sequence: CDR1 SGHDN, CDR2 FVKESK. V lost 3 bases and J lost 0, with 6 bases in between. The CDR3 loop spans 14 amino acids. The CDR3 DNA follows: TGTGCCAGCAGCCATCAGGCTAGCAATCAGCCCCAGCATTTT. Translating it yields CASSHQASNQPQHF.

V usage is TRBV19 and J usage is TRBJ1-1; 7 bases line up with TRBD1. Germline V CDR1 and CDR2: LNHDA, SQIVND (reference sequence). The junction had 8 bases not matched to a gene; V was cut back by 5 bases and J by 5 bases. The CDR3 is made up of 14 amino acids. CDR3 coding DNA: TGTGCCAGTAGTGGCAGACAGGGTTGGACTGAAGCTTTCTTT. Protein product: CASSGRQGWTEAFF.

This chain uses TRBV27 with TRBJ1-2; D not resolved. V lost 3 bases and J lost 5, with 13 bases in between. Germline V gene sequence: CDR1 MNHEY, CDR2 SMNVEV (reference sequence). CDR3 length equals 14 residues. CDR3 in DNA: TGTGCCAGCAGTTTCCTGCCCCTTAGATATGGCTACACCTTC. Amino acids: CASSFLPLRYGYTF.

This clone was recorded only once. The chain links TRBV19 to TRBJ2-5; 7 bases are a match to TRBD2. CDR3 length: 14 residues. J gave up 7 bases and V 8 bases, and 13 bases lay outside the gene matches. Germline CDR1 LNHDA, CDR2 SQIVND (reference sequence). The CDR3 bases are TGTGCCAGTCACCTTAGACTAGCCGGAGGGACCCAGTACTTC. Its protein product is CASHLRLAGGTQYF.

The CDR3 loop reads CASSQGSSGGARLTDTQYF. The CDR3, as DNA: TGTGCCAGCAGCCAAGGTAGTAGCGGGGGGGCAAGACTTACAGATACGCAGTATTTT. The chain recombines TRBV4-2 with TRBJ2-3; TRBD2 matches at 11 bases. CDR1 LGHNA and CDR2 YNFKEQ come from the germline V gene. The CDR3 consists of 19 residues. With V trimmed by 1 base and J by 3 bases, 12 bases remained unmatched.

This rearrangement joins TRBV24-1 to TRBJ1-5; D is possibly TRBD1 (6 bases). Germline lookup yields CDR1 KGHDR and CDR2 SFDVKD. The CDR3 spans 11 residues. V lost 12 bases and J lost 9, with 14 bases in between. Here the CDR3 reads CASGALGPQHF. CDR3 nucleotide sequence: TGTGCCTCAGGGGCCCTCGGGCCCCAGCATTTT.

The chain recombines TRBV30 with TRBJ1-1; TRBD1 aligns across 9 bases. The CDR3 runs 12 residues. Trimming took 6 bases from V and 9 from J; bases not matched to a gene: 8. The V gene's germline CDR1 is GTSNPN and CDR2 SVGIG (reference sequence). CDR3 amino acids: CACWDRAGQAFF. The CDR3 DNA follows: TGTGCCTGCTGGGACAGGGCGGGACAAGCTTTCTTT.

This clone came up once. The V and J genes are TRBV19 and TRBJ1-5, with 8 bases identical to TRBD1. The germline gives CDR1 LNHDA, CDR2 SQIVND (reference sequence). There are 13 residues in the CDR3. V shed 8 bases, J shed 4 bases, and the junction held 4 bases outside the gene matches. The CDR3 protein is CASARTGNQPQHF. The CDR3 coding sequence is TGTGCCAGTGCTCGGACAGGGAATCAGCCCCAGCATTTT.